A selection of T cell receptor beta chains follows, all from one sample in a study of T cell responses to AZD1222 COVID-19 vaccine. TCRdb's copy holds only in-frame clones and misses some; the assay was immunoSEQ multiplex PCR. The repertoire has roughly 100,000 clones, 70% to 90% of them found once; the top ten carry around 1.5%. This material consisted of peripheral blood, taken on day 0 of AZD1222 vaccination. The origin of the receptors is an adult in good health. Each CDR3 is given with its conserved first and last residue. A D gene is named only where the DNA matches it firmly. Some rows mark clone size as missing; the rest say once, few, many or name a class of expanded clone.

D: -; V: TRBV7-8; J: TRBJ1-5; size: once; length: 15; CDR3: CASSPPGRVNQPQHF; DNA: TGTGCCAGCAGCCCCCCGGGGAGGGTTAATCAGCCCCAGCATTTT
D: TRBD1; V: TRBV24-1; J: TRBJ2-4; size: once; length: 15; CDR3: CATSDSQGSANIQYF; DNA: TGTGCCACCAGTGATTCACAGGGGTCTGCAAACATTCAGTACTTC
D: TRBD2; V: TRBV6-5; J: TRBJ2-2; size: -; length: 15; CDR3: CASSYGTSGTGELFF; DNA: TGTGCCAGCAGTTACGGGACTAGCGGTACCGGGGAGCTGTTTTTT
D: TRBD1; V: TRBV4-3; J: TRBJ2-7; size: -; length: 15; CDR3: CASSQYLGGGYEQYF; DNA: TGCGCCAGCAGCCAGTATCTAGGGGGCGGCTACGAGCAGTACTTC
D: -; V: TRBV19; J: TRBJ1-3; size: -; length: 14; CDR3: CASSIEADRNTIYF; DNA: TGTGCCAGTAGTATAGAGGCGGACCGAAACACCATATATTTT
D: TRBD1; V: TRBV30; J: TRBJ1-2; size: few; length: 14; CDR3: CAWSVTGANYGYTF; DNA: TGTGCCTGGAGTGTAACAGGGGCTAACTATGGCTACACCTTC
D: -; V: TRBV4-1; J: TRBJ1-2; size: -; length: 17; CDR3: CASSQLMGAQGSYGYTF; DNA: TGCGCCAGCAGCCAACTTATGGGGGCCCAGGGGTCATATGGCTACACCTTC
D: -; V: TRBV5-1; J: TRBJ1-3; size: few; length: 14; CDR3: CASSPGHSGNTIYF; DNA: TGCGCCAGCAGCCCGGGACACTCTGGAAACACCATATATTTT
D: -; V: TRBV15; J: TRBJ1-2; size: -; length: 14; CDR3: CATSRDKVEGGYTF; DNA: TGTGCCACCAGCAGAGATAAGGTAGAAGGTGGCTACACCTTC
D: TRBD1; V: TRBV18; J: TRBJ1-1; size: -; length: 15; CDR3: CASSPSGQGGTEAFF; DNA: TGTGCCAGCTCACCTTCGGGACAGGGCGGCACTGAAGCTTTCTTT
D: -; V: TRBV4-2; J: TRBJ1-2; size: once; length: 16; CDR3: CASSQEGNTPNYGYTF; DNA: TGTGCCAGCAGCCAAGAGGGAAACACTCCTAACTATGGCTACACCTTC
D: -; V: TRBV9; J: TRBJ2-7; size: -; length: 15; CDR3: CASSVGSSWQGEQYF; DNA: TGTGCCAGCAGCGTAGGGAGTAGTTGGCAGGGGGAGCAGTACTTC
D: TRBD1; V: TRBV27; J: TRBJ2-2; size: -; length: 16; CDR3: CASSSQTGGYAGELFF; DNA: TGTGCCAGCAGTTCACAGACAGGGGGCTACGCCGGGGAGCTGTTTTTT
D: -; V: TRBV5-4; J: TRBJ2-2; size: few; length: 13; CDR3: CASSFRAPGELFF; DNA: TGTGCCAGCAGCTTTAGGGCCCCCGGGGAGCTGTTTTTT
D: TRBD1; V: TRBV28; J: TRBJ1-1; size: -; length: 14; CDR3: CASSFLPGGTEAFF; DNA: TGTGCCAGCAGTTTCCTGCCAGGGGGCACTGAAGCTTTCTTT
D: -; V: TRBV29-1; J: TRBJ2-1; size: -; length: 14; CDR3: CSVEAPWGTREQFF; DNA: TGCAGCGTTGAAGCACCTTGGGGGACTCGTGAGCAGTTCTTC
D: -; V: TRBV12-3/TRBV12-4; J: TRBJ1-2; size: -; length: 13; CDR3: CASRAAGTYGYTF; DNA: TGTGCCAGCAGAGCAGCCGGGACCTATGGCTACACCTTC
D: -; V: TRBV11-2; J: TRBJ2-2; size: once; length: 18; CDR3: CASRLDLIGLSNTGELFF; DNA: TGTGCCAGCAGATTAGATCTTATCGGACTATCCAACACCGGGGAGCTGTTTTTT
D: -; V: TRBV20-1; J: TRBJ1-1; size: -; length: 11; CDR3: CSARGLAEAFF; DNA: TGCAGTGCTAGAGGGTTGGCTGAAGCTTTCTTT
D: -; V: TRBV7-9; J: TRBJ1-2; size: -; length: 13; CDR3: CASSLGEVYGYTF; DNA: TGTGCCAGCAGCCTAGGGGAGGTCTATGGCTACACCTTC
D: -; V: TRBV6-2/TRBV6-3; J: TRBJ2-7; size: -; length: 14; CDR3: CASSEPGRGYEQYF; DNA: TGTGCCAGCAGTGAGCCGGGCAGGGGCTACGAGCAGTACTTC
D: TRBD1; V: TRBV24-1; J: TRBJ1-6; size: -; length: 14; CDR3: CATSKTGGNSPLHF; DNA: TGTGCCACCAGTAAAACAGGGGGCAATTCACCCCTCCACTTT
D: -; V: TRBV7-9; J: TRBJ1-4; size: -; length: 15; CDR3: CASSLDAGRNEKLFF; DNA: TGTGCCAGCAGCTTAGACGCAGGGCGTAATGAAAAACTGTTTTTT
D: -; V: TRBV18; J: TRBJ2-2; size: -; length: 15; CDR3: CASSLGTGSAGELFF; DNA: TGTGCCAGCTCACTTGGAACAGGGTCGGCCGGGGAGCTGTTTTTT
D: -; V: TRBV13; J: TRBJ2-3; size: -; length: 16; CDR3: CASSNRQGTITDTQYF; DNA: TGTGCCAGCAGCAACCGACAGGGGACTATCACAGATACGCAGTATTTT
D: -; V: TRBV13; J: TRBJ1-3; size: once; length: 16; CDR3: CASSLESGASGNTIYF; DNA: TGTGCCAGCAGCTTAGAGTCAGGAGCCTCTGGAAACACCATATATTTT
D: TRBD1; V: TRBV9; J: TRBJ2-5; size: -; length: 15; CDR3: CASSGDRGFQETQYF; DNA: TGTGCCAGCAGCGGGGACAGGGGATTCCAAGAGACCCAGTACTTC
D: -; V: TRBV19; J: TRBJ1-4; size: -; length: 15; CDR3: CASSAPSGGNEKLFF; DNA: TGTGCCAGTAGTGCCCCGAGCGGAGGTAATGAAAAACTGTTTTTT
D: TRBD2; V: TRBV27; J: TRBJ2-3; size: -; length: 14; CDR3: CASTGTSGTDTQYF; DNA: TGTGCCAGCACCGGGACTAGCGGGACAGATACGCAGTATTTT
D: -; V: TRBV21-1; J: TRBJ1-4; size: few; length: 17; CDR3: CASSKALLEGFNEKLFF; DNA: TGTGCCAGCAGCAAAGCGCTGTTGGAGGGTTTTAATGAAAAACTGTTTTTT
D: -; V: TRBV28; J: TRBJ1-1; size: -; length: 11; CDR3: CASRLGPEAFF; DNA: TGTGCCAGCAGGCTGGGACCTGAAGCTTTCTTT
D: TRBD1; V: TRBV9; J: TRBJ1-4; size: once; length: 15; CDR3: CASSARDRRNEKLFF; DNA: TGTGCCAGCAGCGCACGGGACAGGCGGAATGAAAAACTGTTTTTT